The 30 T cell receptor beta chains below all came from one sample that was sequenced in a study of control samples from healthy donors and cancer patients. Method: immunoSEQ multiplex PCR; TCRdb's copy keeps in-frame clones and lacks some. The sample yields 100,000 to 150,000 clones, roughly 86% seen once. Sequencing was done on a sample of PBMCs. Source of these receptors: a man aged 50-59 years with head and neck cancer.

The chain carries TRBV7-6 and TRBJ1-3; no definite D call. The CDR3 length is 19 residues. Trimming removed 1 base at V and 0 bases at J, with 19 bases between. CDR1 is SGHVS, CDR2 FNYEAQ, per germline. The CDR3 nucleotides are TGTGCCAGCAGCTTAGAGATGTTCGTGGGGAGCCTCTCTGGAAACACCATATATTTT. It yields the protein CASSLEMFVGSLSGNTIYF.

The CDR3 nucleotides read TGCAGCACCGGGACTAGCTACGAGCAGTACTTC. It encodes CSTGTSYEQYF. This chain connects TRBV20-1 to TRBJ2-7; 8 nucleotides agree with TRBD2. Germline values: CDR1 DFQATT, CDR2 SNEGSKA (reference sequence). The CDR3 runs to 11 residues.

This rearrangement joins TRBV28 to TRBJ1-1, with D perhaps matching TRBD1 (6 bases). V lost 6 bases, J lost 6 bases, and 20 bases lay in between. This CDR3 has 15 amino acids. Germline CDR1 reads MDHEN; CDR2 reads SYDVKM. The CDR3 DNA reads TGTGCCAGCAGCCCCCCCATAGGGGGTCGGGCTGAAGCTTTCTTT. This codes for CASSPPIGGRAEAFF.

The CDR3 sequence is CASSQLAGVTQYF. The CDR3, as DNA: TGTGCCAGCAGTCAACTAGCGGGAGTTACGCAGTATTTT. The rearrangement links TRBV12-3 or TRBV12-4 to TRBJ2-3, with 11 positions matching TRBD2. The V segment lost 5 bases and the J segment 8 bases; nucleotides outside the gene matches: 3. The length of the CDR3 is 13 residues.

The chain has TRBV13 and TRBJ2-2, with D perhaps being TRBD1 or TRBD2 (5 bases each). Deletions cut 5 bases from V and 6 bases from J, with 10 bases between. Germline loops: CDR1 PRHDT, CDR2 FYEKMQ (reference sequence). The CDR3 spans 13 residues. The CDR3 DNA reads as TGTGCCAGCAGCCTAAGGGGACCCGGGGAGCTGTTTTTT. This translates into CASSLRGPGELFF.

J is TRBJ2-5 and V is TRBV27; D gene unclear. Germline assignment: CDR1 MNHEY and CDR2 SMNVEV (reference sequence). The CDR3 length is 15 residues. V dropped 4 bases and J dropped 4 bases, with 16 bases sitting between them. CDR3 sequence reads: CASSSNSGYPETQYF. CDR3 sequence (DNA): TGTGCCAGCAGTTCCAACTCCGGGTATCCAGAGACCCAGTACTTC.

The chain combines TRBV28 with TRBJ1-5; no clear D gene. V lost 7 bases, J lost 4 bases, and 8 bases lay in between. The CDR3 contains 12 residues. Germline loops: CDR1 MDHEN, CDR2 SYDVKM. CDR3 nucleotide sequence: TGTGCCAGCAATCAGGTAAATCAGCCCCAGCATTTT. It encodes CASNQVNQPQHF.

The chain joins TRBV28 to TRBJ1-1; 8 bases fit TRBD1. The J segment lost 2 bases and the V segment lost 7 bases, leaving 6 bases of the junction unmatched. Germline CDR1 reads MDHEN; CDR2 reads SYDVKM. CDR3 size: 14 residues. The CDR3 sequence is CASTLGQANTEAFF. Here the CDR3 DNA reads TGTGCCAGCACCCTGGGACAGGCAAACACTGAAGCTTTCTTT.

The chain recombines TRBV5-1 with TRBJ2-1; 9 bases agree with TRBD2. The CDR3 spans 14 residues. CDR1 SGHRS and CDR2 YFSETQ come from the germline V gene. J lost 9 bases, V lost 0 bases, and 4 bases had no gene match. The CDR3 here is CASSLGAGGPEQFF. DNA of the CDR3: TGCGCCAGCAGCTTGGGGGCGGGGGGGCCTGAGCAGTTCTTC.

The chain combines TRBV20-1 with TRBJ2-5; 10 nucleotides match TRBD1. CDR3 length: 14 amino acids. The germline V gene has CDR1 DFQATT and CDR2 SNEGSKA (reference sequence). J lost 7 bases, V lost 3 bases, and 8 bases had no gene match. The CDR3 loop is CSASLGQGKGTQYF. CDR3 DNA: TGCAGTGCTAGTTTGGGACAGGGGAAGGGGACCCAGTACTTC.

The genes are TRBV3-1 (or the pseudogene TRBV3-2) and TRBJ2-3; 12 bases fit TRBD2. This CDR3 contains 16 residues. The trim removed 3 bases at V and 6 bases at J, leaving 7 bases unmatched. Germline loops: CDR1 LGHDT, CDR2 YNNKEL (reference sequence). The CDR3 is CASSHSGLAGTDTQYF. The CDR3, as DNA: TGTGCCAGCAGCCATTCCGGACTAGCGGGGACCGATACGCAGTATTTT.

A single count supports this clone. The chain joins TRBV9 to TRBJ2-5; D is perhaps TRBD1 (6 bases). Per the germline V gene, CDR1 is SGDLS and CDR2 is YYNGEE. This CDR3 spans 15 amino acids. Trimming cost V 2 bases and J 2 bases, with 13 bases left between them. The CDR3 region has the DNA TGTGCCAGCAGCGTGGCGGGCAGGGGACAAGAGACCCAGTACTTC. Its translation is CASSVAGRGQETQYF.

The V gene is TRBV7-8, the J gene TRBJ1-1, with TRBD1 matching 7 bases. CDR1 is SGHVS and CDR2 is FQNEAQ in the germline V gene. The CDR3 is 16 amino acids. V dropped 1 base and J dropped 4; count of bases not matched to a gene: 9. This CDR3 is CASSLGQGPLGTEAFF. CDR3 sequence (DNA): TGTGCCAGCAGCTTAGGACAGGGACCATTGGGCACTGAAGCTTTCTTT. The full variable domain, completed using reference TRBV7-8 and TRBJ1-1, is GAGVSQSPRYKVAKRGQDVALRCDPISGHVSLFWYQQALGQGPEFLTYFQNEAQLDKSGLPSDRFFAERPEGSVSTLKIQRTQQEDSAVYLCASSLGQGPLGTEAFFGQGTRLTVV.

V usage is TRBV28 and J usage is TRBJ1-1, with a weak D call TRBD1 (6 bases). In germline, CDR1 is MDHEN, CDR2 SYDVKM. The V gene lost 6 bases and the J gene lost 2 bases, with 13 bases spanning the gap. The CDR3 runs 14 residues. CDR3 DNA: TGTGCCAGCAGGTATCAGGGGTTCAACACTGAAGCTTTCTTT. This translates into CASRYQGFNTEAFF.

The V gene is TRBV7-8, the J gene TRBJ1-5; D unresolved. CDR1 and CDR2 (germline): SGHVS, FQNEAQ. Trimming cost V 5 bases and J 6 bases, with 11 bases left between them. The CDR3 has 13 amino acids. The DNA for the CDR3 is TGTGCCAGCAGCCCGGAAGTCGGTCAGCCCCAGCATTTT. Translation: CASSPEVGQPQHF.

The V and J genes are TRBV19 and TRBJ1-6; tentative D call: TRBD1 (5 bases). Germline loops: CDR1 LNHDA, CDR2 SQIVND (reference sequence). The CDR3 spans 16 residues. V dropped 5 bases and J dropped 10 bases, with 21 bases sitting between them. CDR3 nucleotide sequence: TGTGCCAGTAGTTTTACACAGGCGTCGTCTGAATCACCCCTCCACTTT. Amino acid sequence: CASSFTQASSESPLHF.

The gene calls are TRBV6-5 and TRBJ2-7, with a possible D match to TRBD2 (6 bases). CDR3 length equals 14 residues. V lost 4 bases, J lost 5 bases, and 15 bases lay in between. CDR1 and CDR2 (germline): MNHEY, SVGAGI. CDR3 DNA: TGTGCCAGCAGTTGGGGAGGTAAAACCCACGAGCAGTACTTC. Encoded protein: CASSWGGKTHEQYF.

The chain uses TRBV9 and TRBJ2-7, with TRBD2 identical over 14 bases. Germline CDR1 reads SGDLS; CDR2 reads YYNGEE. The CDR3 length is 16 residues. V lost 3 bases, J lost 5 bases, and 7 bases stayed unmatched. For the CDR3, the DNA is TGTGCCAGCAGCGCAGGGGAGGGACTAGCGGGGGACGAGCAGTACTTC. This translates into CASSAGEGLAGDEQYF.

The chain carries TRBV10-2 and TRBJ1-2, with 12 nucleotides matching TRBD1. The CDR3 totals 13 residues. Germline CDR1 reads WSHSY; CDR2 reads SAAADI. Unmatched junction bases numbered 2, after V lost 6 bases and J lost 6 bases. The CDR3 reads CASRGTGGDGYTF. DNA of the CDR3: TGCGCCAGCAGGGGGACAGGGGGCGATGGCTACACCTTC.

This clone was seen a handful of times. This chain joins TRBV30 and TRBJ2-1; 10 bases match TRBD2. Germline V lookup: CDR1 GTSNPN, CDR2 SVGIG (reference sequence). V dropped 7 bases and J dropped 2; count of bases not matched to a gene: 2. The CDR3 runs to 13 residues. CDR3 sequence: CASLAGTYNEQFF. For the CDR3, the DNA is TGTGCCTCACTAGCGGGAACCTACAATGAGCAGTTCTTC.

The chain employs TRBV10-3 and TRBJ2-2; 8 bases map to TRBD1. V trimming: 4 bases; J trimming: 6 bases; junction bases outside the gene matches: 13. The CDR3 extends over 17 amino acids. Germline CDR1 ENHRY, CDR2 SYGVKD. Here the CDR3 reads CAISGTNGQGAAGELFF. CDR3 DNA sequence: TGTGCCATCAGTGGGACTAATGGGCAGGGGGCGGCCGGGGAGCTGTTTTTT.

In DNA, the CDR3 is TGTGCCAGCAGCCAAGAACATATCGGCGAGCAGTACTTC. Translating it yields CASSQEHIGEQYF. The V call is TRBV3-1 (or the pseudogene TRBV3-2), the J call TRBJ2-7; D is uncertain. Germline V gene lookup returns CDR1 LGHDT and CDR2 YNNKEL (reference sequence). This CDR3 is 13 amino acids long. The ends were cut back, 0 bases at V and 6 bases at J, with 9 bases in the middle.

CDR3 amino acids: CASSSPRQFF. The CDR3 bases are TGTGCCAGCAGCTCCCCTAGGCAGTTCTTC. The V gene is TRBV5-8, the J gene TRBJ2-1; D not resolved. Trimming removed 3 bases from V and 12 bases from J, with 7 bases in between. Germline V gene data show CDR1 as SGHTS and CDR2 as YDEGEE. This CDR3 contains 10 residues. The full variable domain, with the rest looked up from reference TRBV5-8 and TRBJ2-1, is EAGVTQSPTHLIKTRGQQATLRCSPISGHTSVYWYQQALGLGLQFLLWYDEGEERNRGNFPPRFSGRQFPNYSSELNVNALELEDSALYLCASSSPRQFFGPGTRLTVL.

The V gene is TRBV2, the J gene TRBJ2-4; D might be TRBD1 or TRBD2, each matching 6 bases. V dropped 8 bases and J dropped 10 bases, with 9 bases sitting between them. From germline, CDR1 is SNHLY and CDR2 FYNNEI. This CDR3 has 10 amino acids. CDR3: CASGGGIQYF. The CDR3 bases are TGTGCCAGCGGAGGGGGGATTCAGTACTTC.

The J gene is TRBJ1-3, the V gene TRBV20-1; no definite D call. V lost 3 bases and J 0 bases, leaving 9 bases between the germline ends. CDR1 and CDR2 (germline): DFQATT, SNEGSKA (reference sequence). CDR3 length: 14 residues. The DNA of the CDR3 is TGCAGTGCTAGTCCGATTTTCTCTGGAAACACCATATATTTT. Protein: CSASPIFSGNTIYF.

Many counts were recorded for this clone. The CDR3 protein is CASSLQGALGNTIYF. CDR3 DNA: TGTGCCAGCAGCTTACAGGGGGCGCTTGGAAACACCATATATTTT. This chain connects TRBV7-9 to TRBJ1-3, with 8 bases identical to TRBD1. CDR3 size: 15 residues. J gave up 3 bases and V 2 bases, and 3 bases lay outside the gene matches. The V gene's germline CDR1 is SEHNR and CDR2 FQNEAQ (reference sequence).

The chain carries TRBV19 and TRBJ1-3, with D maybe TRBD1 (5 bases). Trimming pared 7 bases from V and 4 bases from J, leaving 20 bases between. CDR1 is LNHDA, CDR2 SQIVND, per germline (reference sequence). The CDR3 runs 16 residues. CDR3 DNA sequence: TGTGCCAGTAAGTCCCTGAGGGGCCGGTCCGGAAACACCATATATTTT. Protein product: CASKSLRGRSGNTIYF.

J is TRBJ2-7 and V is TRBV29-1, with 11 bases that match TRBD2. This CDR3 comprises 14 residues. The V segment lost 1 base and the J segment 7 bases; nucleotides outside the gene matches: 6. Germline V lookup: CDR1 SQVTM, CDR2 ANQGSEA. In DNA, the CDR3 is TGCAGCGTTGAAGGTAGCGGGGGGGCCGGAGAGCAGTACTTC. This sequence encodes CSVEGSGGAGEQYF.

The rearrangement links TRBV10-2 to TRBJ2-2; no firm D call. This CDR3 comprises 12 residues. Trimming took off 6 bases at V and 9 bases at J, with 11 bases between the two ends. From germline, CDR1 is WSHSY and CDR2 SAAADI. The CDR3 is CASRVSDRELFF. CDR3 DNA: TGCGCCAGCAGGGTCAGCGACAGGGAGCTGTTTTTT.

Of note for this clone: The sample contains more than one DNA sequence encoding this CDR3. This rearrangement joins TRBV3-1 (or the pseudogene TRBV3-2) to TRBJ2-5; D is undetermined. The V end lost 4 bases, the J end lost 1 base, and 7 bases lay between the germline ends. CDR1 and CDR2 (germline): LGHDT, YNNKEL (reference sequence). The CDR3 covers 13 residues. Written as DNA, the CDR3 is TGTGCCAGCAGCCTGGTCGGCCAAGAGACCCAGTACTTC. It translates to CASSLVGQETQYF.